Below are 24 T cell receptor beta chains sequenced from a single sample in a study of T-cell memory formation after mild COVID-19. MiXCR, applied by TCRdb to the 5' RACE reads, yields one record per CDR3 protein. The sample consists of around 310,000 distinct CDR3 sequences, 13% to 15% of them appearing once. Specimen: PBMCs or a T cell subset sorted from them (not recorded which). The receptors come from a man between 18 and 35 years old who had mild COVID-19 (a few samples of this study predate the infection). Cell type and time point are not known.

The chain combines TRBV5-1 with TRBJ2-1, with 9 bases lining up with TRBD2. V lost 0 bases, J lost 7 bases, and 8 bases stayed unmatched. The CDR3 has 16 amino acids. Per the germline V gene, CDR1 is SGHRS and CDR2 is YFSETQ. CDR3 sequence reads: CASSLVSSGALNEQFF. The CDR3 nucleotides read TGCGCCAGCAGCTTGGTGTCTAGCGGGGCCTTAAATGAGCAGTTCTTC.

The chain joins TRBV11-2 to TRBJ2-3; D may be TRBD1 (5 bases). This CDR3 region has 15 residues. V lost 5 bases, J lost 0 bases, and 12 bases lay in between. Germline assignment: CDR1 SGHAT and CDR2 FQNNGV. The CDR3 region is CASSLPRASTDTQYF. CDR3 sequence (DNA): TGTGCCAGCAGCCTTCCCAGGGCGAGCACAGATACGCAGTATTTT. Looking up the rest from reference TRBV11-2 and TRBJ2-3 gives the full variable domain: EAGVAQSPRYKIIEKRQSVAFWCNPISGHATLYWYQQILGQGPKLLIQFQNNGVVDDSQLPKDRFSAERLKGVDSTLKIQPAKLEDSAVYLCASSLPRASTDTQYFGPGTRLTVL.

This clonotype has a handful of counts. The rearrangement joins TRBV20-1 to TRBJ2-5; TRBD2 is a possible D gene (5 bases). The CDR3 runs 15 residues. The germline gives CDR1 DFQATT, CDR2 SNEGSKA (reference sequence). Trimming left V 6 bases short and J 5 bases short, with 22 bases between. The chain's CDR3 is CSAPPRTAGGETQYF. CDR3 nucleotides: TGCAGTGCGCCACCCCGAACAGCCGGCGGGGAGACCCAGTACTTC.

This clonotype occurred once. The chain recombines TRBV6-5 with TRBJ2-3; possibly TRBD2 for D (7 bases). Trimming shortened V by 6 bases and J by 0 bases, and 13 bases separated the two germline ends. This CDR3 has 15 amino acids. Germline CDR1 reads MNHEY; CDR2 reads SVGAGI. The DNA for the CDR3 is TGTGCCAGCAGACCGGCGGGGGCTAGCACAGATACGCAGTATTTT. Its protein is CASRPAGASTDTQYF.

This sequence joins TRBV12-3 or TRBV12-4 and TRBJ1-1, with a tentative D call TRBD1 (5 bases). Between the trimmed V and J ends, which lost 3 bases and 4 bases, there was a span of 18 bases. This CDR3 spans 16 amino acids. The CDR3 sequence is CASSFRAPRAGTEAFF. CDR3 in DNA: TGTGCCAGCAGTTTCCGAGCCCCCAGGGCGGGCACTGAAGCTTTCTTT.

The CDR3 coding sequence is TGTGCCAGCAGCAAAGCGCAGGGAAGCTTC. This gives the protein CASSKAQGSF. The genes are TRBV21-1 and TRBJ2-4. TRBV21-1 is noted as a pseudogene. The CDR3 consists of 10 residues.

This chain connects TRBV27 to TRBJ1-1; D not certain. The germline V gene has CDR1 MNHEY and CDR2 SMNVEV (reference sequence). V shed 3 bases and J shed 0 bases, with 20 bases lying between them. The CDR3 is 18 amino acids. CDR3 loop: CASSFRAVNPQMNTEAFF. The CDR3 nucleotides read TGTGCCAGCAGTTTTCGGGCAGTCAATCCTCAGATGAACACTGAAGCTTTCTTT.

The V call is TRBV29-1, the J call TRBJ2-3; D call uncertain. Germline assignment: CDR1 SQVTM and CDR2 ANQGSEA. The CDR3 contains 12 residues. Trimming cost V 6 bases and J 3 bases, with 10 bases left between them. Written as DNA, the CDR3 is TGCAGCGTCCACGGACCGACAGATACGCAGTATTTT. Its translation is CSVHGPTDTQYF.

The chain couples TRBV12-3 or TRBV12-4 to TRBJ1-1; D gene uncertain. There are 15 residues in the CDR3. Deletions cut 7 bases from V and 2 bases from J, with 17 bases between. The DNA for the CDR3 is TGTGCCAGCACCCAAAGTGTAGTGCCCAACACTGAAGCTTTCTTT. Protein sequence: CASTQSVVPNTEAFF.

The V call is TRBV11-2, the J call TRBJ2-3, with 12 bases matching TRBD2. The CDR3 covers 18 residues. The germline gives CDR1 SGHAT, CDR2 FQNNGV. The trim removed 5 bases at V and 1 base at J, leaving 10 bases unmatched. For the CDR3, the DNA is TGTGCCAGCAGCCCTCAAATTGGACTAGCGGGGCGCACAGATACGCAGTATTTT. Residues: CASSPQIGLAGRTDTQYF.

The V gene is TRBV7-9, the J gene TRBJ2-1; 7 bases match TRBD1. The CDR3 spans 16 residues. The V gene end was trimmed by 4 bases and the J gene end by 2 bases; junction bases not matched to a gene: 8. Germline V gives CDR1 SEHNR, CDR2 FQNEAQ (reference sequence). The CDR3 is CASSSQGFVTYNEQFF. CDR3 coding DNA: TGTGCCAGCAGCTCACAGGGGTTTGTCACCTACAATGAGCAGTTCTTC.

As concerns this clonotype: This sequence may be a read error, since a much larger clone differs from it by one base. The CDR3: CSTSDSGWLRNTGELFF. In nucleotides, the CDR3 is TGTTCCACCAGTGACTCTGGGTGGCTTAGGAACACCGGGGAGCTGTTTTTT. The chain combines TRBV24-1 with TRBJ2-2; no clear D gene. There are 17 residues in the CDR3. The germline V gene encodes CDR1 KGHDR and CDR2 SFDVKD.

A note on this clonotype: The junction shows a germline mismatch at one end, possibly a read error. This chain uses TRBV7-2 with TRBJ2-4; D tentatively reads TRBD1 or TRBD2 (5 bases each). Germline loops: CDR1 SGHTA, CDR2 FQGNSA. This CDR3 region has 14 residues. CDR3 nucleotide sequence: TGTGCCAGCAGCCTGTCGGGGCCACAAAACATTCCGTACTTC. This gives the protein CASSLSGPQNIPYF. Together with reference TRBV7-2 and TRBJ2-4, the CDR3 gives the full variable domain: GAGVSQSPSNKVTEKGKDVELRCDPISGHTALYWYRQSLGQGLEFLIYFQGNSAPDKSGLPSDRFSAERTGGSVSTLTIQRTQQEDSAVYLCASSLSGPQNIPYFGAGTRLSVL.

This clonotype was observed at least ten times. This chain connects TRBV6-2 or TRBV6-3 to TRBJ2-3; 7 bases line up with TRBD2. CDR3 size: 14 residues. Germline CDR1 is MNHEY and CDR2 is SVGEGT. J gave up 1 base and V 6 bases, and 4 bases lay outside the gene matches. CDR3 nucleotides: TGTGCCAGCAGCTCTGGGGGGGGCACAGATACGCAGTATTTT. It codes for CASSSGGGTDTQYF.

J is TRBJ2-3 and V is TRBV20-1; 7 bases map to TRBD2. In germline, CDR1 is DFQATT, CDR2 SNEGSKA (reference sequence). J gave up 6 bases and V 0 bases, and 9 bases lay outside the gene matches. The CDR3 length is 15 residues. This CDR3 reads CSAREPTSVADTQYF. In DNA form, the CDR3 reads TGCAGTGCTAGAGAACCAACTAGCGTTGCCGATACGCAGTATTTT.

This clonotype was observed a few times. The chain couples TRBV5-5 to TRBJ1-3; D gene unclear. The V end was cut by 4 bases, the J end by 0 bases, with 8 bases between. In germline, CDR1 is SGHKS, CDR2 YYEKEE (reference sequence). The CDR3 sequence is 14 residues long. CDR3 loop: CASSPLISGNTIYF. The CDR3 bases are TGTGCCAGCAGCCCCCTGATCTCTGGAAACACCATATATTTT.

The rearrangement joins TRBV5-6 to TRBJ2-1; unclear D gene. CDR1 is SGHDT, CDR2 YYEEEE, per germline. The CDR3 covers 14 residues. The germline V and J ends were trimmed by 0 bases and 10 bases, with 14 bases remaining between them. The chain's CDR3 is CASSLGKGPREQFF. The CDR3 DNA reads TGTGCCAGCAGCTTGGGCAAGGGTCCGCGAGAGCAGTTCTTC. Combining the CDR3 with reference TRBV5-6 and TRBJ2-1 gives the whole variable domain DAGVTQSPTHLIKTRGQQVTLRCSPKSGHDTVSWYQQALGQGPQFIFQYYEEEERQRGNFPDRFSGHQFPNYSSELNVNALLLGDSALYLCASSLGKGPREQFFGPGTRLTVL.

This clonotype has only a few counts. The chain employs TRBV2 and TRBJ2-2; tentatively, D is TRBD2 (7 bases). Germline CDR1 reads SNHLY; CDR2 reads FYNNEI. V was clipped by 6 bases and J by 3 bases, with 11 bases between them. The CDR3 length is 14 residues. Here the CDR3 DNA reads TGTGCCAGCAGAACAGGGAGGGACACCGGGGAGCTGTTTTTT. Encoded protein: CASRTGRDTGELFF.

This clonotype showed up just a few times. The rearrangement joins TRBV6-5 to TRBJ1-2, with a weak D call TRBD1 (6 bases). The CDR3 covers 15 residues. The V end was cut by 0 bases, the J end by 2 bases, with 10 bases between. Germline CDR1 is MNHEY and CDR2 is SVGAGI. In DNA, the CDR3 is TGTGCCAGCAGTTACTCGCTCGGGGGCAACTATGGCTACACCTTC. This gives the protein CASSYSLGGNYGYTF.

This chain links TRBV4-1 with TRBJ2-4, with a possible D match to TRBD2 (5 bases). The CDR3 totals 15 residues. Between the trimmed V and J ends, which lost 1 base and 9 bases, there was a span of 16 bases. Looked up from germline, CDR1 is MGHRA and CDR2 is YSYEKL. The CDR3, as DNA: TGCGCCAGCAGCCAAGCGGTGGACTCCCCTGGCATTCAGTACTTC. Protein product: CASSQAVDSPGIQYF.

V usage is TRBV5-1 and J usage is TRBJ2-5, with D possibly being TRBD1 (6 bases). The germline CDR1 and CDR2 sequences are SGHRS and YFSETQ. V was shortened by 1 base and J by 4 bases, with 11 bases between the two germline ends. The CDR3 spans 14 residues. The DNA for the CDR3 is TGCGCCAGCAGCTTGATGGGGGCCGGAGAGACCCAGTACTTC. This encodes CASSLMGAGETQYF.

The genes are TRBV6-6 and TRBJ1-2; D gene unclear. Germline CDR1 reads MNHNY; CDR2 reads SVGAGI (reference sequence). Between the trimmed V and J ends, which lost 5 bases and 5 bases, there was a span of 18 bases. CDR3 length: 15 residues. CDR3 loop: CASSTPPPGQYGYTF. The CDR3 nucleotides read TGTGCCAGCAGTACCCCACCCCCCGGGCAGTATGGCTACACCTTC.

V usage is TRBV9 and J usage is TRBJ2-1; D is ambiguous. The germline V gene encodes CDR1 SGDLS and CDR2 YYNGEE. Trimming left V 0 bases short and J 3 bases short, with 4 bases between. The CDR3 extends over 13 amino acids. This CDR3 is CASSVELYNEQFF. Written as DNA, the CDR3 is TGTGCCAGCAGCGTAGAACTCTACAATGAGCAGTTCTTC. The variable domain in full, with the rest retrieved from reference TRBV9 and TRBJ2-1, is DSGVTQTPKHLITATGQRVTLRCSPRSGDLSVYWYQQSLDQGLQFLIQYYNGEERAKGNILERFSAQQFPDLHSELNLSSLELGDSALYFCASSVELYNEQFFGPGTRLTVL.

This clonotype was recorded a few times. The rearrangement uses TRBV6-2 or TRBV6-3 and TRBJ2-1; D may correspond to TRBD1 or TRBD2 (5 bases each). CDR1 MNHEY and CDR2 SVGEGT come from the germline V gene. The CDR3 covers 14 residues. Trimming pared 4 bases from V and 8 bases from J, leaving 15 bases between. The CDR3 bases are TGTGCCAGCAGTTTGAAGGGACCGTGGTATGAGCAGTTCTTC. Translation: CASSLKGPWYEQFF.